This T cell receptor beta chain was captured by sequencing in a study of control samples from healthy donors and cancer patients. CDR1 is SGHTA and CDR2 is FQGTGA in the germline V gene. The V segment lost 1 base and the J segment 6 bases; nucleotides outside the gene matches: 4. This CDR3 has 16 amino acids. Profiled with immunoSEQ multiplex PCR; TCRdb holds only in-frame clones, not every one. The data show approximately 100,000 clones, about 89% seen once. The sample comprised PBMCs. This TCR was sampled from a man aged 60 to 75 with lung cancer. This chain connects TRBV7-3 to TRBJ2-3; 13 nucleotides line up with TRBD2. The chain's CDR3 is CASSLKGLAGFDTQYF. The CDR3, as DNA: TGTGCCAGCAGCTTAAAGGGACTAGCGGGGTTTGATACGCAGTATTTT.